This T cell receptor beta chain is from a study of T cells after yellow fever vaccination. The sample holds many counts of this clonotype. TCRdb re-called the 5' RACE reads with MiXCR, one entry per CDR3 protein. This table holds about 13,000 distinct CDR3 sequences, 4.5% to 5% found once. The CDR3 has 13 amino acids. Germline CDR1 reads SGHTA; CDR2 reads FQGNSA. Trimming removed 9 bases from V and 14 bases from J; junction bases left unmatched: 13. Specimen: PBMCs, either bulk or a sorted T-cell subset (CD4+, CD8+, memory, or dextramer-sorted; not recorded which), collected 45 days after the yellow fever booster vaccination. This TCR was sampled from a man younger than 45 who received the YFV17D yellow fever vaccine. The chain employs TRBV7-2 and TRBJ2-1; 10 bases are a match to TRBD2. The DNA for the CDR3 is TGTGCCAGTGGGACTAGCGACCGCCGTTTAGAGTTCTTC. Translating gives CASGTSDRRLEFF. Using reference TRBV7-2 and TRBJ2-1 for the parts outside the CDR3, the full variable domain is GAGVSQSPSNKVTEKGKDVELRCDPISGHTALYWYRQSLGQGLEFLIYFQGNSAPDKSGLPSDRFSAERTGGSVSTLTIQRTQQEDSAVYLCASGTSDRRLEFFGPGTRLTVL.